This T cell receptor (beta chain) comes out of a study of blood T cell repertoires in COVID-19. Here immunoSEQ multiplex PCR was the method, and the copy in TCRdb shows in-frame clones only, minus some. The sample lists 200,000 to 250,000 clones, 70% to 90% occurring once. Trimming cost V 5 bases and J 4 bases, with 12 bases left between them. Germline loops: CDR1 SGHTA, CDR2 FQGNSA. The CDR3 length is 14 residues. Individuals aged about 18 to 95 years were recruited from fewer than 30 US areas. The V call is TRBV7-2, the J call TRBJ2-1; a weak D match, TRBD1 (6 bases). Input material: PBMCs or T cells enriched from blood (not recorded which). The sequence derives from a woman in her 50s with acute COVID-19. The CDR3 is CASSPPDRYNEQFF. The CDR3 DNA is TGTGCCAGCAGCCCCCCGGACAGATACAATGAGCAGTTCTTC.